The entry that follows covers one T cell receptor beta chain sequence. The entry originates in a study of blood T cell repertoires in COVID-19. Study-level information: From T cells, B-cell-depleted T cells, or PBMCs came the material, which was cDNA or gDNA.

Original data processing: Reference gene primer amplification in the assay estimated nucleated cell counts. Clones were sequenced by immunoSEQ multiplex PCR, and TCRdb holds only the in-frame ones, with some missing. For V, J and clone size, that table is used; D and trimming come from the DNA. The repertoire holds approximately 110,000 clones, with 70% to 90% as singletons. The length of the CDR3 is 14 residues. Germline loops: CDR1 MNHEY, CDR2 SMNVEV (reference sequence). Trimming stripped 3 bases from V and 3 bases from J, with 11 bases between. V is TRBV27 and J is TRBJ1-2; D perhaps matches TRBD1 (5 bases). The sample comprised peripheral blood. The sequence was collected from a human donor in a cohort sampled during active COVID-19. DNA for the CDR3: TGTGCCAGCAGTTTCCGCAGGGAGGACTATGGCTACACCTTC. Residues: CASSFRREDYGYTF.